This T cell receptor beta chain emerged from a study of T cell repertoires in cytomegalovirus infection. Each CDR3 protein is one row after TCRdb ran MiXCR on the reads. The table shows roughly 150,000 distinct CDR3 sequences, with about 31% occurring only once. Worth noting for this clonotype: Its target is not known.

V gave up 2 bases and J gave up 1 base, with 8 bases separating them. Germline-derived CDR1 and CDR2 are PRHDT and FYEKMQ (reference sequence). This CDR3 has 14 amino acids. The source of this sequence is a human donor in good health (CMV status not recorded). Some clones in this sample may be carry-over from other donors' samples. Here the sequenced sample was CD8+ T cells from cultured PBMCs, taken from culture after CMV antigen stimulation. The chain combines TRBV13 with TRBJ1-1; D uncertain. CDR3 protein: CASSLYTGNTEAFF. DNA for the CDR3: TGTGCCAGCAGCTTATATACGGGGAACACTGAAGCTTTCTTT.